The 17 T cell receptor beta chains below were found in one sample sequenced in a study of T-cell reconstitution after alpha-beta-depleted transplantation in children. This sample's TCRbeta library carried unique molecular identifier barcodes. Using its own MiXCR run on the PCR reads, TCRdb lists one record per CDR3 protein. The table has just under 350,000 distinct CDR3 sequences, 16% seen once. Material: PBMCs, mostly from graft donor cells, obtained 360 days after TCRalphabeta/CD19-depleted stem cell transplant. These TCRs come from a male patient between 2 and 9 years old who had a stem cell transplant for acute lymphoblastic leukemia, so the T cells may come from the graft donor.

V and J are TRBV6-5 and TRBJ2-6; D might be TRBD1 (6 bases). The germline V gene encodes CDR1 MNHEY and CDR2 SVGAGI. The CDR3 sequence is 19 residues long. V was cut by 1 base and J by 1 base, with 17 bases left in between. Written as DNA, the CDR3 is TGTGCCAGCAGTTACTTCCGGGACAAAGGTTGGTCTGGGGCCAACGTCCTGACTTTC. Residues: CASSYFRDKGWSGANVLTF.

This clonotype was detected ten times or more. The genes are TRBV20-1 and TRBJ1-1, with D perhaps matching TRBD1 (6 bases). There are 13 residues in the CDR3. Trimming removed 5 bases at V and 1 base at J, with 11 bases between. Per germline, CDR1 DFQATT and CDR2 SNEGSKA (reference sequence). This CDR3 is CSAPRGGNTEAFF. The CDR3 DNA follows: TGCAGTGCTCCTCGAGGGGGGAACACTGAAGCTTTCTTT.

This sequence joins TRBV5-1 and TRBJ2-7; maybe TRBD2 (5 bases). CDR1 SGHRS and CDR2 YFSETQ come from the germline V gene. This CDR3 contains 14 residues. The germline V and J ends were trimmed by 4 bases and 2 bases, with 13 bases remaining between them. CDR3 sequence reads: CASSPGIGPYEQYF. CDR3 sequence (DNA): TGCGCCAGCAGCCCGGGAATAGGACCCTACGAGCAGTACTTC.

This clonotype was seen a handful of times. The chain is built from TRBV4-3 and TRBJ2-2; D not certain. Trimming shortened V by 4 bases and J by 3 bases, and 6 bases separated the two germline ends. The CDR3 has 13 amino acids. Germline V CDR1 and CDR2: LGHNA, YSLEER. CDR3 loop: CASSRTYTGELFF. CDR3 sequence (DNA): TGCGCCAGCAGCCGAACCTACACCGGGGAGCTGTTTTTT.

This clonotype has ten or more counts. The V gene is TRBV12-3 or TRBV12-4, the J gene TRBJ2-3; 7 bases line up with TRBD2. V was pared by 6 bases and J by 3 bases, with 3 bases of the junction left unmatched. The CDR3 has 13 residues. The CDR3 protein is CASSFGGTDTQYF. Written as DNA, the CDR3 is TGTGCCAGCAGCTTCGGGGGGACAGATACGCAGTATTTT.

V gene TRBV5-1 combines with J gene TRBJ1-2; 10 positions match TRBD1. From germline, CDR1 is SGHRS and CDR2 YFSETQ. The CDR3 consists of 15 residues. Losses at the gene ends were 5 bases for V and 5 bases for J; bases not matched to a gene: 9. The CDR3 protein is CASRLTGGSSYGYTF. The CDR3 region has the DNA TGCGCCAGCAGGCTGACAGGGGGCAGTTCGTATGGCTACACCTTC.

This clonotype showed up just a few times. A read error may explain this, as a much larger clone is one base away. The chain links TRBV24-1 to TRBJ2-7; 9 bases line up with TRBD1. The V segment lost 6 bases and the J segment 3 bases; nucleotides outside the gene matches: 2. Germline CDR1 reads KGHDR; CDR2 reads SFDVKD. The CDR3 length is 13 residues. This CDR3 is CATSPGQGYEQYF. In DNA form, the CDR3 reads TGTGCCACCAGTCCGGGACAGGGCTACGAGCAGTACTTC.

This clonotype has only a few counts. The chain employs TRBV27 and TRBJ2-3, with a possible D match to TRBD1 (6 bases). This CDR3 is built from 15 residues. Germline assignment: CDR1 MNHEY and CDR2 SMNVEV (reference sequence). Trimming stripped 2 bases from V and 2 bases from J, with 11 bases between. This chain's CDR3 is CASSLRQDFTDTQYF. The CDR3 DNA reads TGTGCCAGCAGTTTAAGACAGGACTTCACAGATACGCAGTATTTT.

The chain carries TRBV4-3 and TRBJ2-1; TRBD2 agrees at 9 bases. The V segment lost 3 bases and the J segment 7 bases; nucleotides outside the gene matches: 7. Germline CDR1 reads LGHNA; CDR2 reads YSLEER. The CDR3 loop spans 15 amino acids. The CDR3 sequence: CASSQSAGGLNEQFF. The CDR3 DNA is TGCGCCAGCAGCCAGTCAGCGGGAGGCCTTAATGAGCAGTTCTTC.

This clonotype was counted between two and nine times. The J gene is TRBJ1-1, the V gene TRBV7-6; 7 bases map to TRBD1. After removal of 6 bases from V and 3 bases from J, the junction contained 4 bases not matched to a gene. The CDR3 is 13 amino acids. Germline V gene data show CDR1 as SGHVS and CDR2 as FNYEAQ. The CDR3 loop reads CASSSGGHTEAFF. The CDR3, as DNA: TGTGCCAGCAGTTCAGGGGGGCACACTGAAGCTTTCTTT.

The gene calls are TRBV7-3 and TRBJ1-6, with a weak D call TRBD1 (5 bases). CDR3 length: 14 residues. V gave up 2 bases and J gave up 6 bases, with 8 bases separating them. CDR1 is SGHTA, CDR2 FQGTGA, per germline. This CDR3 is CASSLGGFNSPLHF. DNA for the CDR3: TGTGCCAGCAGCTTAGGGGGGTTTAATTCACCCCTCCACTTT. Full variable domain (outside the CDR3, taken from reference TRBV7-3 and TRBJ1-6): GAGVSQTPSNKVTEKGKYVELRCDPISGHTALYWYRQSLGQGPEFLIYFQGTGAADDSGLPNDRFFAVRPEGSVSTLKIQRTERGDSAVYLCASSLGGFNSPLHFGNGTRLTVT.

This clonotype has a count of ten or more. The chain links TRBV12-3 or TRBV12-4 to TRBJ2-1; tentative D call: TRBD1 (5 bases). V was cut by 4 bases and J by 4 bases, with 17 bases left in between. CDR3 length: 16 amino acids. The CDR3: CASSSRQPITYNEQFF. The CDR3 DNA reads as TGTGCCAGCAGTTCCCGACAGCCCATAACTTACAATGAGCAGTTCTTC.

The chain combines TRBV6-2 or TRBV6-3 with TRBJ2-1, with 7 nucleotides matching TRBD2. Germline trimming cut 6 bases from V and 0 bases from J; bases unmatched to any gene: 5. This CDR3 comprises 15 residues. Germline CDR1 and CDR2: MNHEY and SVGEGT. The CDR3 DNA reads TGTGCCAGCAGGGAAGGCGGGAGCTCCTACAATGAGCAGTTCTTC. As protein: CASREGGSSYNEQFF.

This clonotype came up a few times. This chain joins TRBV7-3 and TRBJ2-1, with D perhaps TRBD1 (5 bases). Germline V CDR1 and CDR2: SGHTA, FQGTGA. V lost 5 bases and J 6 bases, leaving 11 bases between the germline ends. The CDR3 is 13 amino acids. CDR3 DNA: TGTGCCAGCAGCATAGGGGTTGGCAATGAGCAGTTCTTC. It is translated as CASSIGVGNEQFF.

V is TRBV20-1 and J is TRBJ2-2, with a tentative D call TRBD2 (6 bases). Germline lookup yields CDR1 DFQATT and CDR2 SNEGSKA (reference sequence). V lost 6 bases and J lost 6, with 11 bases in between. This CDR3 has 12 amino acids. This CDR3 reads CSAEIAAGELFF. DNA of the CDR3: TGCAGTGCCGAAATAGCGGCCGGGGAGCTGTTTTTT.

There are a few counts of this clonotype. The J gene is TRBJ2-7, the V gene TRBV10-3; perhaps TRBD1 as D (5 bases). CDR3 size: 16 residues. Per the germline V gene, CDR1 is ENHRY and CDR2 is SYGVKD. V was pared by 1 base and J by 0 bases, with 13 bases between. DNA of the CDR3: TGTGCCATCAGTGAGTTAGGACAAGTTCCCTCCTACGAGCAGTACTTC. It is translated as CAISELGQVPSYEQYF.

The chain combines TRBV5-1 with TRBJ2-1, with a weak D call TRBD2 (6 bases). Germline CDR1 and CDR2: SGHRS and YFSETQ. Trimming removed 0 bases from V and 8 bases from J, with 12 bases in between. CDR3 length equals 14 residues. The CDR3 loop is CASSLVGGTDEQFF. The CDR3 coding sequence is TGCGCCAGCAGCTTGGTCGGCGGGACGGATGAGCAGTTCTTC.